The clone carrying this T cell receptor (beta chain) was seen repeatedly, ten times or more. The target antigen is unknown. This CDR3 spans 14 amino acids. The V end lost 4 bases, the J end lost 3 bases, and 13 bases lay between the germline ends. Germline V gene data show CDR1 as MNHNS and CDR2 as SASEGT. This entry belongs to a study of human T cells and chemical hapten exposure. Study overall: Chiefly women, the patients showed alopecia areata, totalis or universalis. Small pooled library volume differences chiefly drove per-sample TCR yield variation. Study findings and constraints: There were significantly more large CDR3 similarity clusters among expanded TCRs than among controls.

The library tagged individual cDNA molecules with unique molecular identifiers. Each CDR3 protein gets one entry after TCRdb re-called the RACE reads with MiXCR. The data contain over 65,000 distinct CDR3 sequences, 11% of them singletons. This sample's time point: patch test 3, about 24 weeks after DPC sensitization. The treatment denotes: therapeutic diphenylcyclopropenone sensitization with weekly scalp DPC. The sample was whole blood, taken in connection with sensitization to the hapten diphenylcyclopropenone (DPC). The clonotype was recovered from a woman between 45 and 60 years old with alopecia areata. Some clones in this sample may be carry-over from other donors' samples. The chain is built from TRBV6-1 and TRBJ2-7, with D possibly called TRBD1 or TRBD2 (5 bases each). CDR3 in DNA: TGTGCCAGCAGTGTCGGTACAGGAGGCTACGAGCAGTACTTC. Translation: CASSVGTGGYEQYF.